One sample yielded the 27 T cell receptor beta chains listed below, sequenced in a study of shared clonotypes between healthy human individuals. The repertoire was sequenced with immunoSEQ multiplex PCR; TCRdb's copy has only in-frame clones and lacks some. The table shows 2.3 million or so clones, with approximately 95% occurring only once. Sequencing was performed on naive CD4+ T cells from PBMCs. Regarding subset: CD45RA+ positively selected. Receptors were obtained from a man aged 18 to 29 in good health. Some clones in this sample may be carry-over from other donors' samples.

This clone came up a few times. The rearrangement links TRBV7-8 to TRBJ1-2; D not certain. The CDR3 runs 16 residues. V lost 5 bases and J lost 6, with 22 bases in between. The germline V gene encodes CDR1 SGHVS and CDR2 FQNEAQ. CDR3 nucleotide sequence: TGTGCCAGCAGCCCTCGTTGGACGGACCCACCTAATGGCTACACCTTC. Translated: CASSPRWTDPPNGYTF. The full variable domain, completed using reference TRBV7-8 and TRBJ1-2, is GAGVSQSPRYKVAKRGQDVALRCDPISGHVSLFWYQQALGQGPEFLTYFQNEAQLDKSGLPSDRFFAERPEGSVSTLKIQRTQQEDSAVYLCASSPRWTDPPNGYTFGSGTRLTVV.

The J gene is TRBJ2-3, the V gene TRBV13, with 9 bases matching TRBD2. In germline, CDR1 is PRHDT, CDR2 FYEKMQ (reference sequence). CDR3 length: 20 residues. J lost 1 base, V lost 3 bases, and 17 bases had no gene match. The CDR3 DNA reads as TGTGCCAGCAGCTTCCCCACGCCCTCTAGCGGGATAACGGGCACAGATACGCAGTATTTT. Translation gives CASSFPTPSSGITGTDTQYF.

Comment on this clone: This sample also contains other DNA sequences that code for the same CDR3. V is TRBV6-5 and J is TRBJ1-2; D remains unclear. V was pared by 0 bases and J by 2 bases, with 4 bases between. Germline-derived CDR1 and CDR2 are MNHEY and SVGAGI. The CDR3 consists of 13 residues. CDR3 sequence: CASSYSINYGYTF. The CDR3 DNA follows: TGTGCCAGCAGTTACTCGATAAACTATGGCTACACCTTC.

A note on this clone: This specimen includes other DNA sequences encoding the same CDR3. The chain has TRBV5-1 and TRBJ2-5; D unresolved. Trimming shortened V by 2 bases and J by 4 bases, and 3 bases separated the two germline ends. Germline CDR1 is SGHRS and CDR2 is YFSETQ. The CDR3 sequence is 11 residues long. The CDR3: CASSFAETQYF. CDR3 sequence (DNA): TGCGCCAGCAGCTTTGCAGAGACCCAGTACTTC.

The genes are TRBV7-3 and TRBJ2-7, with 11 bases fitting TRBD1. The CDR3 runs to 14 residues. Germline CDR1 and CDR2: SGHTA and FQGTGA. V trimming: 4 bases; J trimming: 1 base; junction bases outside the gene matches: 0. The CDR3 nucleotides are TGTGCCAGCAGCTGGGACAGGGGGTCCTACGAGCAGTACTTC. This sequence encodes CASSWDRGSYEQYF.

This chain joins TRBV29-1 and TRBJ1-1; D ambiguous. The CDR3 has 13 residues. Looked up from germline, CDR1 is SQVTM and CDR2 is ANQGSEA. The V and J ends lost 7 bases and 0 bases respectively, with 12 bases between them. The CDR3 DNA is TGCAGCGCCGAGCCCCGTATGAACACTGAAGCTTTCTTT. It encodes CSAEPRMNTEAFF.

The gene calls are TRBV28 and TRBJ2-2; weak D call: TRBD1 (7 bases). This CDR3 has 15 residues. V was clipped by 2 bases and J by 6 bases, with 13 bases between them. The germline CDR1 and CDR2 sequences are MDHEN and SYDVKM. CDR3 loop: CASSLPGGKSGELFF. The DNA for the CDR3 is TGTGCCAGCAGTTTACCAGGGGGGAAGTCCGGGGAGCTGTTTTTT. The full variable domain, its missing parts supplied by reference TRBV28 and TRBJ2-2, is DVKVTQSSRYLVKRTGEKVFLECVQDMDHENMFWYRQDPGLGLRLIYFSYDVKMKEKGDIPEGYSVSREKKERFSLILESASTNQTSMYLCASSLPGGKSGELFFGEGSRLTVL.

The V and J genes are TRBV2 and TRBJ2-3; possibly TRBD1 for D (6 bases). This CDR3 is 14 amino acids long. Germline V gives CDR1 SNHLY, CDR2 FYNNEI. Trimming pared 6 bases from V and 4 bases from J, leaving 14 bases between. CDR3 sequence: CASRPTGMADTQYF. The CDR3 coding sequence is TGTGCCAGCAGACCCACAGGGATGGCAGATACGCAGTATTTT.

The V gene is TRBV29-1, the J gene TRBJ1-4; a possible D gene is TRBD1 (6 bases). V was cut by 5 bases and J by 6 bases, with 13 bases left in between. Germline CDR1 and CDR2: SQVTM and ANQGSEA. This CDR3 is built from 13 residues. CDR3 bases: TGCAGCGTTCTTTCCTCAGGGGATGAAAAACTGTTTTTT. It yields the protein CSVLSSGDEKLFF.

This clone was seen more than once but under ten times. The chain joins TRBV4-2 to TRBJ2-1, with TRBD1 matching over 11 bases. Germline values: CDR1 LGHNA, CDR2 YNFKEQ. Unmatched junction bases numbered 5, after V lost 5 bases and J lost 5 bases. The CDR3 length is 15 residues. The CDR3 protein is CASSSGTGGHNEQFF. The DNA for the CDR3 is TGTGCCAGCAGCTCCGGGACAGGGGGACACAATGAGCAGTTCTTC.

The gene calls are TRBV5-1 and TRBJ1-3; 10 nucleotides agree with TRBD1. The germline CDR1 and CDR2 sequences are SGHRS and YFSETQ. This CDR3 comprises 17 residues. V trimming: 3 bases; J trimming: 0 bases; junction bases outside the gene matches: 6. As DNA, the CDR3 is TGCGCCAGCAGCTCAGGGACAGGGGTCACCTCTGGAAACACCATATATTTT. Residues: CASSSGTGVTSGNTIYF. Looking up the rest from reference TRBV5-1 and TRBJ1-3 gives the full variable domain: KAGVTQTPRYLIKTRGQQVTLSCSPISGHRSVSWYQQTPGQGLQFLFEYFSETQRNKGNFPGRFSGRQFSNSRSEMNVSTLELGDSALYLCASSSGTGVTSGNTIYFGEGSWLTVV.

This clone appeared a single time. The chain employs TRBV9 and TRBJ2-6; TRBD1 or TRBD2 may be the D gene (5 bases each). Germline V gene data show CDR1 as SGDLS and CDR2 as YYNGEE. This CDR3 is 17 amino acids long. V was trimmed by 2 bases and J by 0 bases, leaving 12 bases between them. The CDR3 spells CASSVGTLNSGANVLTF. CDR3 nucleotide sequence: TGTGCCAGCAGCGTTGGGACGCTAAACTCTGGGGCCAACGTCCTGACTTTC.

This clone showed up just a few times. The same CDR3 can be traced to other DNA sequences in this sample. This rearrangement joins TRBV29-1 to TRBJ1-1; D is perhaps TRBD1 (5 bases). The V end was cut by 7 bases, the J end by 0 bases, with 6 bases between. Germline V gene data show CDR1 as SQVTM and CDR2 as ANQGSEA. CDR3 length: 11 residues. As DNA, the CDR3 is TGCAGCGGACAGATGAACACTGAAGCTTTCTTT. Protein sequence: CSGQMNTEAFF.

This chain links TRBV2 with TRBJ2-3; D gene uncertain. With 2 bases removed from V and 10 bases from J, the gap between germline ends came to 16 bases. This CDR3 is 14 amino acids long. The V gene's germline CDR1 is SNHLY and CDR2 FYNNEI. The CDR3 here is CASSERTGFRSQYF. Here the CDR3 DNA reads TGTGCCAGCAGTGAACGGACCGGTTTCAGGTCGCAGTATTTT.

V is TRBV7-9 and J is TRBJ2-3, with 8 bases matching TRBD2. Germline values: CDR1 SEHNR, CDR2 FQNEAQ (reference sequence). Unmatched junction bases numbered 8, after V lost 0 bases and J lost 3 bases. The CDR3 has 17 residues. The DNA of the CDR3 is TGTGCCAGCAGCTTAGCTGGGGCGGGAGGCTATACAGATACGCAGTATTTT. Translated: CASSLAGAGGYTDTQYF. Combining the CDR3 with reference TRBV7-9 and TRBJ2-3 gives the whole variable domain DTGVSQNPRHKITKRGQNVTFRCDPISEHNRLYWYRQTLGQGPEFLTYFQNEAQLEKSRLLSDRFSAERPKGSFSTLEIQRTEQGDSAMYLCASSLAGAGGYTDTQYFGPGTRLTVL.

This clone was recorded only once. The J gene is TRBJ1-2, the V gene TRBV28, with no clear D. CDR1 and CDR2 from the germline V gene are MDHEN and SYDVKM. The CDR3 is made up of 13 amino acids. V gave up 6 bases and J gave up 5 bases, with 13 bases separating them. DNA of the CDR3: TGTGCCAGCAGACGCCGGAGTGAGTATGGCTACACCTTC. This translates into CASRRRSEYGYTF.

The V call is TRBV4-1, the J call TRBJ2-1; TRBD2 might be the D (6 bases). From germline, CDR1 is MGHRA and CDR2 YSYEKL. The CDR3 runs 17 residues. The germline V and J ends were trimmed by 3 bases and 7 bases, with 22 bases remaining between them. The CDR3 loop reads CASSHGFRARGGNEQFF. CDR3 in DNA: TGCGCCAGCAGCCACGGGTTCCGGGCGCGGGGAGGTAATGAGCAGTTCTTC.

The rearrangement links TRBV23-1 to TRBJ1-5; perhaps TRBD1 as D (6 bases). TRBV23-1 is labeled an ORF, and its function is uncertain. The CDR3 has 15 residues. V shed 4 bases and J shed 8 bases, with 18 bases lying between them. DNA for the CDR3: TGCGCCAGCAGTCTTCAACCGGGACAAAGGGAGCCCCAGCATTTT. Protein product: CASSLQPGQREPQHF.

This chain uses TRBV5-5 with TRBJ2-7, with D tentatively TRBD2 (6 bases). This CDR3 is 14 amino acids long. The germline gives CDR1 SGHKS, CDR2 YYEKEE (reference sequence). V lost 4 bases, J lost 5 bases, and 16 bases lay in between. This CDR3 reads CASSLAGRPNEQYF. The CDR3 bases are TGTGCCAGCAGCCTGGCGGGACGGCCCAACGAGCAGTACTTC.

Comments on this clone: Other DNA sequences from this sample encode an identical CDR3 as well. V usage is TRBV29-1 and J usage is TRBJ2-2; no definite D call. The CDR3 has 12 residues. Germline CDR1 and CDR2: SQVTM and ANQGSEA. With 6 bases removed from V and 4 bases from J, the gap between germline ends came to 9 bases. CDR3 sequence reads: CSVRQGTGELFF. As DNA, the CDR3 is TGCAGCGTGCGACAAGGCACCGGGGAGCTGTTTTTT.

The chain employs TRBV10-1 and TRBJ2-1; D is ambiguous. Germline loops: CDR1 WNHNN, CDR2 SYGVQD (reference sequence). With 7 bases removed from V and 9 bases from J, the gap between germline ends came to 16 bases. CDR3 length equals 13 residues. CDR3 sequence: CASTGDVEGEQFF. The CDR3 coding sequence is TGCGCCAGCACTGGCGATGTCGAAGGTGAGCAGTTCTTC.

The chain has TRBV5-1 and TRBJ2-7; no definite D call. CDR3 length equals 16 residues. Germline CDR1 SGHRS, CDR2 YFSETQ. V lost 0 bases and J 0 bases, leaving 13 bases between the germline ends. The CDR3 nucleotides are TGCGCCAGCAGCTTGGCCACCTCGCCCAGCTCCTACGAGCAGTACTTC. Its translation: CASSLATSPSSYEQYF.

Comment on this clone: Other DNA sequences of this sample code for an identical CDR3. The chain has TRBV5-1 and TRBJ2-3, with D uncertain. Trimming left V 1 base short and J 2 bases short, with 5 bases between. Germline V gene data show CDR1 as SGHRS and CDR2 as YFSETQ. This CDR3 region has 13 residues. CDR3 protein: CASSLSFTDTQYF. In DNA, the CDR3 is TGCGCCAGCAGCTTGTCCTTCACAGATACGCAGTATTTT.

V and J are TRBV25-1 and TRBJ2-7, with 8 bases aligning to TRBD1. J was trimmed by 2 bases and V by 5 bases; bases with no gene match: 5. CDR1 and CDR2 from the germline V gene are MGHDK and SYGVNS. The CDR3 covers 14 residues. The CDR3 DNA follows: TGTGCCAGCAGTTCCCGGACAGGGACCTACGAGCAGTACTTC. Protein sequence: CASSSRTGTYEQYF.

This chain uses TRBV15 with TRBJ2-7; 9 bases are a match to TRBD1. CDR1 LNHNV and CDR2 YYDKDF come from the germline V gene (reference sequence). V lost 1 base and J lost 1; bases outside the gene matches: 2. The CDR3 covers 15 residues. In DNA, the CDR3 is TGTGCCACCAGCAGAGCACAGGGGGCATCCTACGAGCAGTACTTC. Amino acid sequence: CATSRAQGASYEQYF.

V gene TRBV9 combines with J gene TRBJ2-5; TRBD2 aligns across 7 bases. CDR1 and CDR2 from the germline V gene are SGDLS and YYNGEE. The length of the CDR3 is 16 residues. V trimming: 0 bases; J trimming: 5 bases; junction bases outside the gene matches: 10. CDR3 protein: CASSVGGGSFGETQYF. For the CDR3, the DNA is TGTGCCAGCAGCGTAGGTGGCGGGAGCTTTGGGGAGACCCAGTACTTC.

This clone came up once. The gene calls are TRBV19 and TRBJ2-4; the D gene is possibly TRBD2 (7 bases). This CDR3 spans 13 amino acids. Per the germline V gene, CDR1 is LNHDA and CDR2 is SQIVND (reference sequence). The V end was cut by 6 bases, the J end by 8 bases, with 14 bases between. Here the CDR3 reads CASSPWGGHIQYF. For the CDR3, the DNA is TGTGCCAGTAGCCCCTGGGGGGGGCACATTCAGTACTTC.